Below are 19 T cell receptor beta chains sequenced from a single sample in a study of control samples from healthy donors and cancer patients. Libraries were prepared by immunoSEQ multiplex PCR; TCRdb keeps only in-frame clonotypes and omits some of them. The sample yields around 93,000 clones, just over 85% seen once. The sequenced sample was blood. The receptors originated from a man under 40 in good health.

This clone was observed a few times. Here the CDR3 reads CASSRGGFTQETQYF. The CDR3 region has the DNA TGTGCCAGCAGTCGGGGGGGGTTTACCCAGGAGACCCAGTACTTC. J is TRBJ2-5 and V is TRBV2; 8 positions match TRBD2. The germline V gene encodes CDR1 SNHLY and CDR2 FYNNEI. V trimming: 5 bases; J trimming: 5 bases; junction bases outside the gene matches: 10. The CDR3 contains 15 residues.

This clone has a single count. The chain uses TRBV4-3 and TRBJ2-7, with 9 bases lining up with TRBD1. The CDR3 is 14 amino acids. V shed 4 bases, J shed 1 base, and the junction held 2 bases outside the gene matches. Germline assignment: CDR1 LGHNA and CDR2 YSLEER. CDR3 bases: TGCGCCAGCAGCCCCGACAGGGGGTCCTACGAGCAGTACTTC. It encodes CASSPDRGSYEQYF.

V is TRBV27 and J is TRBJ1-3, with 7 bases fitting TRBD1. The CDR3 loop spans 18 amino acids. Looked up from germline, CDR1 is MNHEY and CDR2 is SMNVEV (reference sequence). J was trimmed by 0 bases and V by 2 bases; bases with no gene match: 10. In nucleotides, the CDR3 is TGTGCCAGCAGTTTACCGCCCCGGGACAGTTACTCTGGAAACACCATATATTTT. This gives the protein CASSLPPRDSYSGNTIYF.

The chain links TRBV9 to TRBJ2-7, with D unresolved. CDR1 SGDLS and CDR2 YYNGEE come from the germline V gene. The V and J ends lost 3 bases and 4 bases respectively, with 11 bases between them. The CDR3 has 13 residues. The chain's CDR3 is CASSGYSGYEQYF. The CDR3 DNA reads TGTGCCAGCAGCGGATACAGTGGGTACGAGCAGTACTTC.

The genes are TRBV7-2 and TRBJ2-7; D might be TRBD2 (5 bases). V dropped 5 bases and J dropped 1 base, with 21 bases sitting between them. The CDR3 is 17 residues long. Germline lookup yields CDR1 SGHTA and CDR2 FQGNSA. The CDR3 DNA sequence: TGTGCCAGCAGCGCGGAGGAGACGGGTATGTGGTCCTACGAGCAGTACTTC. Translation gives CASSAEETGMWSYEQYF.

This chain uses TRBV30 with TRBJ2-1, with a tentative D call TRBD2 (6 bases). This CDR3 has 14 residues. Germline CDR1 and CDR2: GTSNPN and SVGIG (reference sequence). V was trimmed by 4 bases and J by 6 bases, leaving 16 bases between them. The CDR3 is CAWNWDSEPNEQFF. CDR3 nucleotide sequence: TGTGCCTGGAATTGGGACTCTGAACCCAATGAGCAGTTCTTC.

V usage is TRBV6-1 and J usage is TRBJ2-7; D uncertain. The CDR3 spans 19 residues. Trimming took off 3 bases at V and 2 bases at J, with 26 bases between the two ends. CDR1 and CDR2 (germline): MNHNS, SASEGT. Here the CDR3 DNA reads TGTGCCAGCAGTGAGATCCGCCCCTGGGTTCTCCCGATTACCTACGAGCAGTACTTC. It specifies CASSEIRPWVLPITYEQYF.

The gene calls are TRBV5-6 and TRBJ2-5; no definite D call. V was cut by 4 bases and J by 0 bases, with 16 bases left in between. Germline V gives CDR1 SGHDT, CDR2 YYEEEE. The length of the CDR3 is 16 residues. CDR3 in DNA: TGTGCCAGCAGCACCCGACTCGACGGCTACCAAGAGACCCAGTACTTC. Amino acids: CASSTRLDGYQETQYF.

V and J are TRBV7-2 and TRBJ2-1, with D maybe TRBD2 (5 bases). With 5 bases removed from V and 9 bases from J, the gap between germline ends came to 14 bases. The CDR3 is 13 residues long. Germline lookup yields CDR1 SGHTA and CDR2 FQGNSA. The CDR3 reads CASSARVEGEQFF. CDR3 nucleotide sequence: TGTGCCAGCAGCGCCCGGGTCGAGGGTGAGCAGTTCTTC.

This clone was counted a few times. This chain links TRBV27 with TRBJ2-7, with 11 bases fitting TRBD2. CDR3 length: 16 amino acids. The J segment lost 5 bases and the V segment lost 5 bases, leaving 11 bases of the junction unmatched. Germline values: CDR1 MNHEY, CDR2 SMNVEV (reference sequence). The chain's CDR3 is CASSPNVAGGRHEQYF. The CDR3 nucleotides are TGTGCCAGCAGTCCGAACGTAGCGGGAGGGCGACACGAGCAGTACTTC.

V gene TRBV30 combines with J gene TRBJ1-3; D call uncertain. Per germline, CDR1 GTSNPN and CDR2 SVGIG (reference sequence). This CDR3 has 12 amino acids. Here the CDR3 DNA reads TGTTCTTTTTTGAGTCCTGGAAACACCATATATTTT. Amino acid sequence: CSFLSPGNTIYF.

This clone was counted a single time. The chain combines TRBV5-5 with TRBJ2-5; no reliable D call. The CDR3 totals 12 residues. Germline V gives CDR1 SGHKS, CDR2 YYEKEE (reference sequence). V was shortened by 4 bases and J by 5 bases, with 9 bases between the two germline ends. This CDR3 is CASSRNTETQYF. Written as DNA, the CDR3 is TGTGCCAGCAGCCGCAACACGGAGACCCAGTACTTC.

This clone appeared a single time. This chain links TRBV19 with TRBJ2-5; D not resolved. The CDR3 is 13 amino acids. Germline CDR1 is LNHDA and CDR2 is SQIVND (reference sequence). V gave up 3 bases and J gave up 5 bases, with 10 bases separating them. The CDR3 nucleotides are TGTGCCAGTAGTATCTTCGGGCAGGAGACCCAGTACTTC. This sequence encodes CASSIFGQETQYF.

The rearrangement uses TRBV6-2 or TRBV6-3 and TRBJ2-7, with D unclear. The germline V gene has CDR1 MNHEY and CDR2 SVGEGT. The CDR3 is 11 residues long. Trimming took 6 bases from V and 6 from J, leaving 9 bases between them. The CDR3 loop reads CASSQTPEQYF. The CDR3 nucleotides are TGTGCCAGCAGCCAGACGCCCGAGCAGTACTTC.

The chain employs TRBV4-3 and TRBJ2-7; 7 nucleotides match TRBD2. The CDR3 loop spans 16 amino acids. V was pared by 2 bases and J by 7 bases, with 14 bases of the junction left unmatched. Germline values: CDR1 LGHNA, CDR2 YSLEER. The CDR3 nucleotides read TGCGCCAGCAGCCAACCTGTGACTAGCCTAGTACGAGAGCAGTACTTC. It specifies CASSQPVTSLVREQYF.

The CDR3 here is CATSDRARPQETQYF. CDR3 DNA: TGTGCCACGAGCGACAGGGCGAGACCCCAAGAGACCCAGTACTTC. The gene calls are TRBV15 and TRBJ2-5; TRBD1 matches at 7 bases. Germline trimming cut 9 bases from V and 1 base from J; bases unmatched to any gene: 11. Germline values: CDR1 LNHNV, CDR2 YYDKDF (reference sequence). This CDR3 comprises 15 residues.

The chain carries TRBV5-1 and TRBJ1-1; TRBD1 agrees at 8 bases. The CDR3 loop spans 16 amino acids. Per the germline V gene, CDR1 is SGHRS and CDR2 is YFSETQ. V lost 0 bases and J lost 5; bases outside the gene matches: 9. CDR3 loop: CASSLELGQGITEAFF. Here the CDR3 DNA reads TGCGCCAGCAGCTTGGAACTAGGACAGGGTATAACTGAAGCTTTCTTT. Supplemented by reference TRBV5-1 and TRBJ1-1, the full variable domain reads KAGVTQTPRYLIKTRGQQVTLSCSPISGHRSVSWYQQTPGQGLQFLFEYFSETQRNKGNFPGRFSGRQFSNSRSEMNVSTLELGDSALYLCASSLELGQGITEAFFGQGTRLTVV.

The V and J genes are TRBV5-1 and TRBJ2-1; 8 nucleotides match TRBD2. The CDR3 is 16 amino acids. V lost 0 bases to trimming and J lost 2 bases; unmatched junction nucleotides: 4. Germline values: CDR1 SGHRS, CDR2 YFSETQ. Here the CDR3 reads CASSLDLSGTYNEQFF. CDR3 in DNA: TGCGCCAGCAGCTTGGATCTTAGCGGGACCTACAATGAGCAGTTCTTC.

V usage is TRBV9 and J usage is TRBJ2-5; 9 nucleotides agree with TRBD2. Germline values: CDR1 SGDLS, CDR2 YYNGEE. The CDR3 has 19 amino acids. V gave up 3 bases and J gave up 5 bases; unmatched junction bases: 20. This chain's CDR3 is CASSGNSGRGTSLWETQYF. The CDR3 DNA reads TGTGCCAGCAGCGGCAATAGCGGGAGAGGTACCTCACTTTGGGAGACCCAGTACTTC.